This T cell receptor beta chain was retrieved from a study of control samples from healthy donors and cancer patients. Here immunoSEQ multiplex PCR was the method, and the copy in TCRdb shows in-frame clones only, minus some. In the table there are about 120,000 clones, 70% to 90% of which are singletons. V lost 7 bases to trimming and J lost 4 bases, with 8 bases between them. The CDR3 sequence is 12 residues long. Germline lookup yields CDR1 MNHEY and CDR2 SVGAGI. The genes are TRBV6-5 and TRBJ2-1; D is unresolved. Sequenced: blood. The TCR sequence derives from a man aged 45 to 65 in good health. CDR3 region: CASKAGYNEQFF. The DNA for the CDR3 is TGTGCCAGCAAGGCCGGATACAATGAGCAGTTCTTC.